These 24 T cell receptor beta chains were sequenced from one sample in a study of T cell changes during pregnancy in multiple sclerosis. Clones were read by immunoSEQ multiplex PCR, and TCRdb kept only the in-frame ones, dropping some. Of tens of thousands of clones in the sample, approximately 90% were seen once. The sequences come from CD4+ T cells from peripheral blood mononuclear cells, collected after pregnancy. These receptors came from a female donor in good health, enrolled as a control in a pregnancy study.

V and J are TRBV10-3 and TRBJ1-2; 12 bases map to TRBD1. V shed 0 bases and J 4 bases; nucleotides not matched to a gene: 0. Germline loops: CDR1 ENHRY, CDR2 SYGVKD. CDR3 length: 15 amino acids. CDR3 amino acids: CAISESGQGAYGYTF. The CDR3 DNA is TGTGCCATCAGTGAGTCGGGACAGGGGGCCTATGGCTACACCTTC.

The V gene is TRBV6-5, the J gene TRBJ1-2; 8 bases are shared with TRBD1. Germline lookup yields CDR1 MNHEY and CDR2 SVGAGI. Germline trimming cut 4 bases from V and 8 bases from J; bases unmatched to any gene: 6. The CDR3 runs 13 residues. The CDR3 loop reads CASSSPNRGGYTF. The CDR3 nucleotides read TGTGCCAGCAGTTCCCCGAACAGGGGGGGCTACACCTTC.

This clone was recorded a few times. This chain joins TRBV9 and TRBJ1-1; perhaps TRBD1 as D (5 bases). This CDR3 spans 14 amino acids. CDR1 SGDLS and CDR2 YYNGEE come from the germline V gene. Trimming stripped 4 bases from V and 4 bases from J, with 14 bases between. The CDR3 nucleotides read TGTGCCAGCAGCCCCCAGGGCCTGGCCACTGAAGCTTTCTTT. This encodes CASSPQGLATEAFF.

The chain recombines TRBV4-3 with TRBJ2-1, with TRBD2 identical over 14 bases. V was clipped by 4 bases and J by 9 bases; unmatched bases: 20. Germline CDR1 and CDR2: LGHNA and YSLEER. This CDR3 is built from 20 residues. CDR3 sequence: CASSRKWMTSGGEIEGEQFF. The CDR3 nucleotides read TGCGCCAGCAGCCGGAAATGGATGACTAGCGGGGGGGAAATAGAAGGTGAGCAGTTCTTC.

The gene calls are TRBV5-4 and TRBJ2-7; 11 bases line up with TRBD1. Germline CDR1 SGHNT, CDR2 YYREEE (reference sequence). The CDR3 spans 16 residues. V shed 0 bases, J shed 3 bases, and the junction held 5 bases outside the gene matches. The CDR3 protein is CASSLVPGTGGYEQYF. Here the CDR3 DNA reads TGTGCCAGCAGCTTGGTCCCCGGGACAGGGGGCTACGAGCAGTACTTC.

This clone was detected only a few times. The V call is TRBV2, the J call TRBJ1-2; D unclear. The CDR3 length is 13 residues. The germline CDR1 and CDR2 sequences are SNHLY and FYNNEI. Trimming left V 4 bases short and J 6 bases short, with 12 bases between. The CDR3 here is CASSAPELHGYTF. CDR3 in DNA: TGTGCCAGCAGTGCCCCGGAGTTGCATGGCTACACCTTC.

The CDR3 nucleotides are TGTGCCAGCAGCGCATTCCAGGTCCCCAGGGGGGAGACCCAGTACTTC. This translates into CASSAFQVPRGETQYF. The V call is TRBV7-9, the J call TRBJ2-5, with 7 bases identical to TRBD1. Trimming at V came to 5 bases and at J to 5 bases, leaving 14 bases not matched to a gene. Germline-derived CDR1 and CDR2 are SEHNR and FQNEAQ (reference sequence). The CDR3 extends over 16 amino acids. The full variable domain, in which reference TRBV7-9 and TRBJ2-5 provide the parts outside the CDR3, is DTGVSQNPRHKITKRGQNVTFRCDPISEHNRLYWYRQTLGQGPEFLTYFQNEAQLEKSRLLSDRFSAERPKGSFSTLEIQRTEQGDSAMYLCASSAFQVPRGETQYFGPGTRLLVL.

V is TRBV18 and J is TRBJ1-2; D gene unclear. Germline V lookup: CDR1 KGHSH, CDR2 LQKENI. The CDR3 sequence is 14 residues long. The ends were cut back, 0 bases at V and 4 bases at J, with 9 bases in the middle. For the CDR3, the DNA is TGTGCCAGCTCACCACCTGTCCAGGTCTATGGCTACACCTTC. This gives the protein CASSPPVQVYGYTF.

On this clone itself: One end of the junction is discordant with germline, which a read error may explain. For the CDR3, the DNA is TGTGCCAGCAGTGGCTCGGGACAGGGTCAAAGCGGTTCAGCTTTC. This gives the protein CASSGSGQGQSGSAF. This rearrangement joins TRBV2 to TRBJ2-7; TRBD1 matches 9 bases. CDR1 and CDR2 from the germline V gene are SNHLY and FYNNEI. CDR3 length equals 15 residues.

The V call is TRBV15, the J call TRBJ1-2, with a possible D match to TRBD1 (6 bases). V shed 6 bases and J shed 1 base, with 12 bases lying between them. The CDR3 consists of 14 residues. From germline, CDR1 is LNHNV and CDR2 YYDKDF (reference sequence). The DNA of the CDR3 is TGTGCCACCAGGAAGGGGGATCGTAACTATGGCTACACCTTC. Protein product: CATRKGDRNYGYTF.

The rearrangement links TRBV19 to TRBJ1-1; D is unclear. CDR1 and CDR2 (germline): LNHDA, SQIVND (reference sequence). Trimming stripped 5 bases from V and 2 bases from J, with 6 bases between. This CDR3 region has 12 residues. The CDR3 reads CASSELNTEAFF. As DNA, the CDR3 is TGTGCCAGTAGTGAGCTAAACACTGAAGCTTTCTTT.

This clone has only one observation. The rearrangement links TRBV4-3 to TRBJ2-1; 10 bases are a match to TRBD1. The V gene's germline CDR1 is LGHNA and CDR2 YSLEER. The CDR3 consists of 17 residues. With V trimmed by 1 base and J by 7 bases, 10 bases remained unmatched. CDR3 protein: CASSQGPWDRGSNEQFF. The CDR3 nucleotides are TGCGCCAGCAGCCAAGGCCCATGGGACAGGGGAAGTAATGAGCAGTTCTTC.

The chain is built from TRBV18 and TRBJ1-3; TRBD1 matches 8 bases. The CDR3 has 17 amino acids. Trimming cost V 3 bases and J 4 bases; bases outside gene matches: 11. Germline V lookup: CDR1 KGHSH, CDR2 LQKENI. CDR3 sequence (DNA): TGTGCCAGCTCACCCACAACAGGGGGGACTTCGGGAAACACCATATATTTT. Amino acids: CASSPTTGGTSGNTIYF.

This chain links TRBV7-9 with TRBJ2-2; 10 nucleotides match TRBD2. V was pared by 11 bases and J by 4 bases, with 13 bases of the junction left unmatched. The V gene's germline CDR1 is SEHNR and CDR2 FQNEAQ (reference sequence). This CDR3 spans 16 amino acids. In DNA, the CDR3 is TGTGCCGGAACCAACCCGGGACTAGCGACCACCGGGGAGCTGTTTTTT. Protein product: CAGTNPGLATTGELFF.

The chain links TRBV4-1 to TRBJ2-2, with D perhaps TRBD2 (5 bases). Germline CDR1 reads MGHRA; CDR2 reads YSYEKL. The V end lost 2 bases, the J end lost 4 bases, and 11 bases lay between the germline ends. CDR3 length: 15 amino acids. DNA of the CDR3: TGCGCCAGCAGCCAATATTCGGGGAGCACCGGGGAGCTGTTTTTT. This translates into CASSQYSGSTGELFF.

CDR3 in amino acids: CASRRTGATDTQYF. The CDR3 DNA follows: TGCGCCAGCAGGAGGACAGGGGCTACAGATACGCAGTATTTT. The V gene is TRBV5-1, the J gene TRBJ2-3, with 9 bases aligning to TRBD1. Germline values: CDR1 SGHRS, CDR2 YFSETQ. Losses at the gene ends were 5 bases for V and 3 bases for J; bases not matched to a gene: 4. CDR3 size: 14 residues.

The rearrangement joins TRBV9 to TRBJ2-3, with D possibly TRBD2 on 7 matching bases. The CDR3 spans 14 residues. CDR1 and CDR2 from the germline V gene are SGDLS and YYNGEE. The ends were cut back, 2 bases at V and 6 bases at J, with 13 bases in the middle. The CDR3 here is CASSVGGAEDTQYF. CDR3 nucleotides: TGTGCCAGCAGCGTTGGGGGGGCCGAGGATACGCAGTATTTT.

This chain uses TRBV18 with TRBJ2-3; D is unresolved. Germline assignment: CDR1 KGHSH and CDR2 LQKENI. The CDR3 sequence is 13 residues long. The V and J ends lost 1 base and 4 bases respectively, with 6 bases between them. The CDR3 nucleotides are TGTGCCAGCTCACCACAGCGACCAGATACGCAGTATTTT. It codes for CASSPQRPDTQYF.

This clone was seen only once. The chain carries TRBV11-2 and TRBJ2-2; D is possibly TRBD1 (6 bases). V was shortened by 5 bases and J by 5 bases, with 12 bases between the two germline ends. The CDR3 extends over 14 amino acids. In germline, CDR1 is SGHAT, CDR2 FQNNGV. The CDR3 DNA reads as TGTGCCAGCAGCCCGCCCGACAGGACCGGGGAGCTGTTTTTT. Amino acid sequence: CASSPPDRTGELFF. Together with reference TRBV11-2 and TRBJ2-2, the CDR3 gives the full variable domain: EAGVAQSPRYKIIEKRQSVAFWCNPISGHATLYWYQQILGQGPKLLIQFQNNGVVDDSQLPKDRFSAERLKGVDSTLKIQPAKLEDSAVYLCASSPPDRTGELFFGEGSRLTVL.

CDR3 bases: TGTGCCAGCAGCCAAGACGCGAGGGAGAACACTGAAGCTTTCTTT. Its translation is CASSQDARENTEAFF. V and J are TRBV14 and TRBJ1-1; D gene uncertain. V shed 0 bases and J shed 1 base, with 9 bases lying between them. The CDR3 runs 15 residues. CDR1 is SGHDN, CDR2 FVKESK, per germline.

The chain combines TRBV6-1 with TRBJ2-2; TRBD2 matches at 7 bases. J gave up 13 bases and V 0 bases, and 5 bases lay outside the gene matches. In germline, CDR1 is MNHNS, CDR2 SASEGT. This CDR3 comprises 13 residues. CDR3 in amino acids: CASSEALGRRLFF. The CDR3 coding sequence is TGTGCCAGCAGTGAAGCGCTCGGGAGGAGGCTGTTTTTT.

The chain uses TRBV19 and TRBJ1-5, with 8 bases fitting TRBD1. CDR3 length equals 16 residues. CDR1 LNHDA and CDR2 SQIVND come from the germline V gene (reference sequence). Trimming removed 7 bases from V and 2 bases from J; junction bases left unmatched: 10. Written as DNA, the CDR3 is TGTGCCAGTAAAACGCACGCGGGACAGGGCAATCAGCCCCAGCATTTT. As protein: CASKTHAGQGNQPQHF.

The rearrangement links TRBV6-5 to TRBJ1-1, with TRBD1 matching over 10 bases. The CDR3 runs to 14 residues. Germline V gene data show CDR1 as MNHEY and CDR2 as SVGAGI. The ends lost 7 bases at V and 3 bases at J; junction bases unmatched: 5. CDR3: CASNDRGRDTEAFF. The CDR3 coding sequence is TGTGCCAGCAATGACAGGGGGCGGGACACTGAAGCTTTCTTT.

The rearrangement links TRBV5-4 to TRBJ2-3; D not resolved. Trimming left V 2 bases short and J 4 bases short, with 2 bases between. CDR3 length: 11 amino acids. Germline assignment: CDR1 SGHNT and CDR2 YYREEE (reference sequence). The CDR3 loop is CASSFADTQYF. The DNA for the CDR3 is TGTGCCAGCAGCTTCGCAGATACGCAGTATTTT.